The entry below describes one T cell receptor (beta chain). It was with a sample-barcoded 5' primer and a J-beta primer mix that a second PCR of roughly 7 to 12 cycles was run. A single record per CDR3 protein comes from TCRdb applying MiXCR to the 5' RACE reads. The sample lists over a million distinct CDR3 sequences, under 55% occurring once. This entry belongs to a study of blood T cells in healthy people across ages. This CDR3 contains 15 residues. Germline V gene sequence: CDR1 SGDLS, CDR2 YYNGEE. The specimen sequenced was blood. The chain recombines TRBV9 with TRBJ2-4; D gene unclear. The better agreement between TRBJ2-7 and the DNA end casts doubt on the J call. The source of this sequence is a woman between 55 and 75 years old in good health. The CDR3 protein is CASSTGWASSYEQYF. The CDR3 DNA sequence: TGTGCCAGCAGCACTGGTTGGGCCTCAAGCTACGAGCAGTACTTC.